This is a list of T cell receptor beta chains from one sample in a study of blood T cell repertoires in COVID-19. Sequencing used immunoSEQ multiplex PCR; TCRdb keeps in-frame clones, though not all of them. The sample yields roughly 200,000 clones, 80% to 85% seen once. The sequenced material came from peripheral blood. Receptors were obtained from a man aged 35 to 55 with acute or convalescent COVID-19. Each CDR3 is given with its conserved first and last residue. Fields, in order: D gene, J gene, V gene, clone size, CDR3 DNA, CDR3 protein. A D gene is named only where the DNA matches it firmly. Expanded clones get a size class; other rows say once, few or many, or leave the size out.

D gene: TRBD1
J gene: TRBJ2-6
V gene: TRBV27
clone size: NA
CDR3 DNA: TGTGCCAGCAGTTTAACAGGGGGCGCTGGGGCCAACGTCCTGACTTTC
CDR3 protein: CASSLTGGAGANVLTF

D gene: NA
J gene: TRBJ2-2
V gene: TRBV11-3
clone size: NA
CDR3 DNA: TGTGCCAGCAGCCCTTCGCGACACGGGGAGCTGTTTTTT
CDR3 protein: CASSPSRHGELFF

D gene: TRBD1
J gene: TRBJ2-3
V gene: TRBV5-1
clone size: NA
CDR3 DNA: TGCGCCAGCAGCCCACCGCTGACAGGGGTCGGCACAGATACGCAGTATTTT
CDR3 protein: CASSPPLTGVGTDTQYF

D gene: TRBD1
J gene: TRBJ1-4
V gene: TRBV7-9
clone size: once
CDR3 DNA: TGTGCCAGCAGCCTGAGAGGGGGCGAGGGTGAAAAACTGTTTTTT
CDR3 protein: CASSLRGGEGEKLFF

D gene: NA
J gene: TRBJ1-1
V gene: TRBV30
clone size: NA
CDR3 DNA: TGTGCCTGGAGTGTACTGCCAGGCGAAGCTTTCTTT
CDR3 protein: CAWSVLPGEAFF

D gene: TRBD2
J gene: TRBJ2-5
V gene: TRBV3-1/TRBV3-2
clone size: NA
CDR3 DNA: TGTGCCAGCAGCCAAGGAATAATAGCGGGTACGGCTGCTGAGACCCAGTACTTC
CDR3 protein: CASSQGIIAGTAAETQYF

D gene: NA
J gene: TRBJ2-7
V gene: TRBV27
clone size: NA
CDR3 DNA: TGTGCCAGCAGTTTATTTGCGGGTGCGTTGTACGAGCAGTACTTC
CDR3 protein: CASSLFAGALYEQYF

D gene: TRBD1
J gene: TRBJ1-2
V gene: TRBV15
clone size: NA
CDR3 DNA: TGTGCCACCAGCCGGACAGGGGCGGATGGCTACACCTTC
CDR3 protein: CATSRTGADGYTF

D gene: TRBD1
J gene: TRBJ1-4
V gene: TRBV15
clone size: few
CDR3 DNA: TGTGCCACCAGCAGGGTCCGGACAGGGGAGATTGAAAAACTGTTTTTT
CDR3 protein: CATSRVRTGEIEKLFF

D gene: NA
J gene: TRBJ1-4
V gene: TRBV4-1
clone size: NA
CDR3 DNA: TGCGCCAGCAGCCAATTTGTTCGAGACAGGATGCTTTTT
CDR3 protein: CASSQFVRDRMLF

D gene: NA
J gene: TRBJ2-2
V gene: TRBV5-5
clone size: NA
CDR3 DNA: TGTGCCAGCAGCTTGTTTGAGTGGACCCAGACAGTCACCGGGGAGCTGTTTTTT
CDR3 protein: CASSLFEWTQTVTGELFF

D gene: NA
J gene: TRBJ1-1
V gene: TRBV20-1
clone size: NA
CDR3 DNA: TGCAGTGCCTCCGGGAAGGCTTTCTTT
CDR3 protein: CSASGKAFF

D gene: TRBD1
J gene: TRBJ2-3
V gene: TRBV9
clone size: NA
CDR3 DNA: TGTGCCAGCAGCCTGGACAGGACCACAGATACGCAGTATTTT
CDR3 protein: CASSLDRTTDTQYF

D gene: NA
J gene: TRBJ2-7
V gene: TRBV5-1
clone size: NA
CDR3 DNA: TGCGCCAGCAGCCCGGGGGACAGCTTCTACGAGCAGTACTTC
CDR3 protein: CASSPGDSFYEQYF

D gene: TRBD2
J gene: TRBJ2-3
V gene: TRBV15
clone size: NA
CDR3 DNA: TGTGCCACCACCGGACTAGCGGGAGAAGCGGATAGGGCAGATACGCAGTATTTT
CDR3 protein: CATTGLAGEADRADTQYF

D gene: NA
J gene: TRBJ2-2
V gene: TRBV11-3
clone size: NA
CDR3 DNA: TGTGCCAGCAGCTTAGATGGGAGCACCGGGGAGCTGTTTTTT
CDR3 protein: CASSLDGSTGELFF

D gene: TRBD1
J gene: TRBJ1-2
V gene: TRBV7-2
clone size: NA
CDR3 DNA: TGTGCCAGCAGCTCTCAGACAGGGGAACGCTATGGCTACACCTTC
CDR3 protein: CASSSQTGERYGYTF

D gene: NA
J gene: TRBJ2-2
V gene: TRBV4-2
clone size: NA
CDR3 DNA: TGTGCCAGCAGCCAATCCGGGGTACTGAACACCGGGGAGCTGTTTTTT
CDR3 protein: CASSQSGVLNTGELFF

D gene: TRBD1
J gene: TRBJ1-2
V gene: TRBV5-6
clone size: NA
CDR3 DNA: TGTGCCAGCAGCTTGGGGACAGGGGGGTATGGCTACACCTTC
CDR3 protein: CASSLGTGGYGYTF

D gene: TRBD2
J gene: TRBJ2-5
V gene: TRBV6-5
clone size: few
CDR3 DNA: TGTGCCACATTTCGAGGACGGGAGGTGGAGACCCAGTACTTC
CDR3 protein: CATFRGREVETQYF

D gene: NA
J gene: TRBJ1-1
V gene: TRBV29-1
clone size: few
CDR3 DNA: TGCAGCGGCGCCAACGTACAGGGACCTGAAGCTTTCTTT
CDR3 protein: CSGANVQGPEAFF

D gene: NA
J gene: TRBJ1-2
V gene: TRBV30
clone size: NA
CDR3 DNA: TGTGCCTGGTCAACAGGGCCCTATGGCTACACCTTC
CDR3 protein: CAWSTGPYGYTF

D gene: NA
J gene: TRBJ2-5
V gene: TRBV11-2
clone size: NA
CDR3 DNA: TGTGCCAGCAGCTTATTAAAGACTAACCAAGAGACCCAGTACTTC
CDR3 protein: CASSLLKTNQETQYF

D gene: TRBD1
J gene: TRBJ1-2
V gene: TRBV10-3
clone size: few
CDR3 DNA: TGTGCCATCAGTGGAGGGGGCGATAACTATGGCTACACCTTC
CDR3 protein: CAISGGGDNYGYTF

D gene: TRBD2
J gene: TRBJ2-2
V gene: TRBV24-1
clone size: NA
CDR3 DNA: TGTGCCACCAGTGGCGTCGGGACTAGCGGCAATGCCCAACACACCGGGGAGCTGTTTTTT
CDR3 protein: CATSGVGTSGNAQHTGELFF

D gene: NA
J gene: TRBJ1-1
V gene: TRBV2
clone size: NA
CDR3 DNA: TGTGCCAGCAGTGGGAAGAAGGGGGTTGCAATATTGTTCACTGAAGCTTTCTTT
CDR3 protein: CASSGKKGVAILFTEAFF

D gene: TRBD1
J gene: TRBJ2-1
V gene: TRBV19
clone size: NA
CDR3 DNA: TGTGCCAGTAGCCGGCCGGGACAGGGGGCAATTACAAGATACAATGAGCAGTTCTTC
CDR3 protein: CASSRPGQGAITRYNEQFF

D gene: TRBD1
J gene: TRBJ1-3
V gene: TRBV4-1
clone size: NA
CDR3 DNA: TGCGCCAGCAGCCGCCGACAGGGGGACGGAAACACCATATATTTT
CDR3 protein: CASSRRQGDGNTIYF

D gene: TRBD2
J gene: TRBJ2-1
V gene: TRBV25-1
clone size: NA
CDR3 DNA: TGTGCCAGCAGTGAAGTTAGCGGGACCTACAATGAGCAGTTCTTC
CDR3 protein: CASSEVSGTYNEQFF

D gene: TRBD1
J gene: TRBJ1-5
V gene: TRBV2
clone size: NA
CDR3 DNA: TGTGCCAGCAGCGGACAGGGGGCTAGGCAGCCCCAGCATTTT
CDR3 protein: CASSGQGARQPQHF

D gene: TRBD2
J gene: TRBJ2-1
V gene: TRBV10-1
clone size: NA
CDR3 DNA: TGCGCCAGCAGGGCGACTAGCGGGAGTGTCGATGAGCAGTTCTTC
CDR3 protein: CASRATSGSVDEQFF

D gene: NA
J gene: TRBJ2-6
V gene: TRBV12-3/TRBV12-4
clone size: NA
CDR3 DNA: TGTGCCAGCAGGACAGGTGAGGCCAACGTCCTGACTTTC
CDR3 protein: CASRTGEANVLTF

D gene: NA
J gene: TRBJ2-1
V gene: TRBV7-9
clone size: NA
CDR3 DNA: TGTGCCAGCAGCCCCCCGGGTGAGCAGTTCTTC
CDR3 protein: CASSPPGEQFF

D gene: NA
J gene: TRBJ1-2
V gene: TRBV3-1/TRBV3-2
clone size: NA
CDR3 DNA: TGTGCCAGCAGCTACCTACAGGGATTCGGAGATGGCTACACCTTC
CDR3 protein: CASSYLQGFGDGYTF

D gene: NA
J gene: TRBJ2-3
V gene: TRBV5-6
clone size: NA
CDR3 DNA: TGTGCCAGCAGCCCGGGAGCATCTAGCACAGATACGCAGTATTTT
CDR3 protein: CASSPGASSTDTQYF

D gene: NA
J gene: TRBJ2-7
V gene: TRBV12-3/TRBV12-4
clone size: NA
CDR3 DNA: TGTGCCAGCAGTTACGACAGCTCCTACGAGCAGTACTTC
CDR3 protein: CASSYDSSYEQYF

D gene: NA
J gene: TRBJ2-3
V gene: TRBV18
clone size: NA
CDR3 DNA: TGTGCCAGCTCACCACCTAGCGTTGGGAGTGGCACAGATACGCAGTATTTT
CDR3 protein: CASSPPSVGSGTDTQYF

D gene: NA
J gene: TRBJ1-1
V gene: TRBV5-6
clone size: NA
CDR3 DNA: TGTGCCAGCAGCTTGGCCGGAACAGGGAAAGCTTTCTTT
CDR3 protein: CASSLAGTGKAFF

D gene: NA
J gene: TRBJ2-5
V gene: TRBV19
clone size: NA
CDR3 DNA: TGTGCCAGTAGTAGCGGAGGCCGGGGGACCCAGTACTTC
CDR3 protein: CASSSGGRGTQYF

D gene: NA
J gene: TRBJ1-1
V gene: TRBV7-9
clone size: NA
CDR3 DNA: TGTGCCAGCAGCGCGGGACCAACTGAAGCTTTCTTT
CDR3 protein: CASSAGPTEAFF